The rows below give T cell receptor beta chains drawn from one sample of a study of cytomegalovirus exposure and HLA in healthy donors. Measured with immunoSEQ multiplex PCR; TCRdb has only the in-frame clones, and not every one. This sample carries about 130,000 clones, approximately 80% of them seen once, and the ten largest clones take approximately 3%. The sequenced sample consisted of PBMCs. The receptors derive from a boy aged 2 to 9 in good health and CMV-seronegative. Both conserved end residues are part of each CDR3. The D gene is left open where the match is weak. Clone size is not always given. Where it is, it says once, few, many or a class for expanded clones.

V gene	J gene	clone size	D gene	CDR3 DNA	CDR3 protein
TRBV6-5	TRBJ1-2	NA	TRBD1	TGTGCCAGCAGTTACGGACAGGAGAATGGCTACACCTTC	CASSYGQENGYTF
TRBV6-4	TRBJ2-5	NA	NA	TGTGCCAGCAGTGACTCGGAGGGAGCGCCCCCGGAGACCCAGTACTTC	CASSDSEGAPPETQYF
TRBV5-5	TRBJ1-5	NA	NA	TGTGCCAGCAGCTTAGACAGATATAGCAATCAGCCCCAGCATTTT	CASSLDRYSNQPQHF
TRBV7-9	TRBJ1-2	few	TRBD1	TGTGCCAGCAGCTTATTACAGGGGGGAAATGGCTACACCTTC	CASSLLQGGNGYTF
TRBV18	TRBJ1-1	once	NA	TGTGCCAGCTCACCAGACATCTCGAACACTGAAGCTTTCTTT	CASSPDISNTEAFF
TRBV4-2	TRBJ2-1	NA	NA	TGTGCCAGCAGCCAAGATGGCGGGAATGAGCAGTTCTTC	CASSQDGGNEQFF
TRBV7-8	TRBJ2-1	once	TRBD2	TGTGCCAGCAGCGAGGGACTAGCGGGAAACAATGAGCAGTTCTTC	CASSEGLAGNNEQFF
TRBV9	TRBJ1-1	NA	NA	TGTGCCAGCAGCGGTCCTGGGGCAGCCCCCGAAGCTTTCTTT	CASSGPGAAPEAFF
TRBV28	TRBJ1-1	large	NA	TGTGCCAGCGGAGACAACACTGAAGCTTTCTTT	CASGDNTEAFF
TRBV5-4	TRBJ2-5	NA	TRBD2	TGTGCCAGCAGCCCTGGGCCTTCCCGGACTAGCGGGGCTGGGGAGACCCAGTACTTC	CASSPGPSRTSGAGETQYF
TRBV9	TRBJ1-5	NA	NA	TGTGCCAGCAGCGGTGCAGGGATGGGTCAGCCCCAGCATTTT	CASSGAGMGQPQHF
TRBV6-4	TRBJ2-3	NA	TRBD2	TGTGCCAGCTCTCTAGCGGGACCAACAGATACGCAGTATTTT	CASSLAGPTDTQYF
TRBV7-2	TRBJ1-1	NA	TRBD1	TGTGCCAGCAGCGCCCAAACAGGGGAATCTGAAGCTTTCTTT	CASSAQTGESEAFF
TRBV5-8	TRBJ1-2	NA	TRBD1	TGTGCCAGCAGCTTGTCGGGCAGGGGGATTCGGCGTAACTATGGCTACACCTTC	CASSLSGRGIRRNYGYTF
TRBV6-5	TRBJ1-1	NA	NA	TGTGCCAGCAGTTACACCATGGACAGCCAGGTTCGGGCTTTCTTT	CASSYTMDSQVRAFF
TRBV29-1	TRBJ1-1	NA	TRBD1	TGCAGCGAGTTGGGTCCCAGGGGGGAAGCTTTCTTT	CSELGPRGEAFF
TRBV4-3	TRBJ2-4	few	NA	TGCGCCAGCAGCCAAGGTACGGACTTCACACCAAAAAACATTCAGTACTTC	CASSQGTDFTPKNIQYF
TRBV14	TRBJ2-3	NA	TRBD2	TGTGCCAGCAGCCAAGATCTCGGGCTAGCGGGGGCAGATACGCAGTATTTT	CASSQDLGLAGADTQYF
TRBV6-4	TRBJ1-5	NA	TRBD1	TGTGCCAGCAGTGCAGTAACGGGGACAGGGAAATTGAGGCCCCAGCATTTT	CASSAVTGTGKLRPQHF
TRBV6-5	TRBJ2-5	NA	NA	TGTGCCAGCAGTTCAGGGGCCCAAGAGACCCAGTACTTC	CASSSGAQETQYF
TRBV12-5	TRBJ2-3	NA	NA	TGTGCTAGCTCGGACCTCCCCCAAGACAGGCCCACAGATACGCAGTATTTT	CASSDLPQDRPTDTQYF
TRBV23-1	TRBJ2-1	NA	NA	TGCGCCAGCAGTCACCCAGAGCAGTTCTTC	CASSHPEQFF
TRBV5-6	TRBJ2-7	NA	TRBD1	TGTGCCAGCACCTCAGCAAAGTCCGGGACAGAACCGTGGTACGAGCAGTACTTC	CASTSAKSGTEPWYEQYF
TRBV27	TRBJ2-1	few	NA	TGTGCCAGCAGTACTGCGATCAACAATGAGCAGTTCTTC	CASSTAINNEQFF
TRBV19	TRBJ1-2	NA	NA	TGTGCCAGTAGTGTCCAGGGCTGGAGCTACACCTTC	CASSVQGWSYTF
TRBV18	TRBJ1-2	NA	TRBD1	TGTGCCAGCTCACCGAACACAGGGGGCGGGGATGGCTACACCTTC	CASSPNTGGGDGYTF
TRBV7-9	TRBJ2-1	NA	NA	TGTGCCAGCAGCTTAGGAGAATACAATGAGCAGTTCTTC	CASSLGEYNEQFF
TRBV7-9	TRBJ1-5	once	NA	TGTGCCAGCAGTCAGGGTCCCCTCAATCAGCCCCAGCATTTT	CASSQGPLNQPQHF
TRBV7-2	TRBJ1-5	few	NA	TGTGCCAGCAGCTTGAGGGAGTATAGCAATCAGCCCCAGCATTTT	CASSLREYSNQPQHF
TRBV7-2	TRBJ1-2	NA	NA	TGTGCCAGCAGTTCCAGGACAGAGCATGGCTACACCTTC	CASSSRTEHGYTF
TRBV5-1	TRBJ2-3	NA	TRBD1	TGCGCCAGCAGTTTTTTCGGACAGGGGTTTTCAGATACGCAGTATTTT	CASSFFGQGFSDTQYF
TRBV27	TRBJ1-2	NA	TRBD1	TGTGCCAGCACTCAAGACAGGGACAGGGTTGAGGAAGGCTACACCTTC	CASTQDRDRVEEGYTF
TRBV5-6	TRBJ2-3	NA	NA	TGTGCCAGCAGCCTACAGGGTTGGGGCACAGATACGCAGTATTTT	CASSLQGWGTDTQYF
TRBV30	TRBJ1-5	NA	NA	TGTGCCTGGAGCTTCCTCAATCAGCCCCAGCATTTT	CAWSFLNQPQHF
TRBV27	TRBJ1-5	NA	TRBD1	TGTGCCAGCAGTTTGACAGGGTCTATTAATCAGCCCCAGCATTTT	CASSLTGSINQPQHF
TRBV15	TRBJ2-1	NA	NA	TGTGCCACCAGCGGCAGGGGTTCCCTCTACAATGAGCAGTTCTTC	CATSGRGSLYNEQFF
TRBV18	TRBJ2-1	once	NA	TGTGCCAGCTCACTAGGGTCGCAGGGTTACAATGAGCAGTTCTTC	CASSLGSQGYNEQFF
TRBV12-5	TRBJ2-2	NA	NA	TGTGCTAGTGGGTACAGGGAGTCCGGGGAGCTGTTTTTT	CASGYRESGELFF
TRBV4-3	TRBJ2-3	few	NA	TGCGCCAGCAGCCGAGAACTCGGGGGTGGCACAGATACGCAGTATTTT	CASSRELGGGTDTQYF
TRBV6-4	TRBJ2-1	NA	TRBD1	TGTGCCAGCAGTGCCTCCGGGACAGGGGCAATCGATGAGCAGTTCTTC	CASSASGTGAIDEQFF
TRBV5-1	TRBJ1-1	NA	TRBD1	TGCGCCAGCAGTTTCTCCGGACAGGGCAACACTGAAGCTTTCTTT	CASSFSGQGNTEAFF
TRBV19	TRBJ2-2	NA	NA	TGTGCCAGTTCCAGGGGCTCGAACACCGGGGAGCTGTTTTTT	CASSRGSNTGELFF